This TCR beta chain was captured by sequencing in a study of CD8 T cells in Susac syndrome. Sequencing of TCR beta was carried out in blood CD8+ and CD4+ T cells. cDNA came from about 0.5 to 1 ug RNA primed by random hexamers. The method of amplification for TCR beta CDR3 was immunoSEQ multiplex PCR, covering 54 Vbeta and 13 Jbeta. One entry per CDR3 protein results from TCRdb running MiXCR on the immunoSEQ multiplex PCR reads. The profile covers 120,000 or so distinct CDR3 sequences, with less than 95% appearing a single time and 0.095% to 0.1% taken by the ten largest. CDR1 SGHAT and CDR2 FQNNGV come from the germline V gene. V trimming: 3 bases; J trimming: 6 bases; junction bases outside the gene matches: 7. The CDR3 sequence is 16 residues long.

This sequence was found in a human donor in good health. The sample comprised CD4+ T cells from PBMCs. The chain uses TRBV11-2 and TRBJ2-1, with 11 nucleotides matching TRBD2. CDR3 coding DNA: TGTGCCAGCAGCTTGGTAGCGGGAGGGCCTGGCAATGAGCAGTTCTTC. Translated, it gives CASSLVAGGPGNEQFF.